Reported below is one T cell receptor beta chain. The repertoire was sequenced with immunoSEQ multiplex PCR; TCRdb's copy has only in-frame clones and lacks some. The sample lists approximately 30,000 clones, 85% to 90% occurring once. This entry belongs to a study of T cell changes during pregnancy in multiple sclerosis. V lost 0 bases to trimming and J lost 1 base; unmatched junction nucleotides: 1. Germline CDR1 SGDLS, CDR2 YYNGEE. The CDR3 is 15 residues long. The receptor was derived from a female donor with multiple sclerosis, enrolled in a pregnancy study. The rearrangement joins TRBV9 to TRBJ2-5, with 9 bases fitting TRBD2. Source: CD8+ T cells from peripheral blood mononuclear cells, taken after pregnancy. CDR3 amino acids: CASSVASGVQETQYF. Written as DNA, the CDR3 is TGTGCCAGCAGCGTAGCTAGCGGGGTCCAAGAGACCCAGTACTTC.